This TCR beta chain was identified in a study of neurological immune-mediated disorders. Synthesis of cDNA was performed by 5'RACE using 10-nucleotide random UMIs. Using its own MiXCR run on the 5' RACE reads, TCRdb lists one record per CDR3 protein. Counted here are roughly 50,000 distinct CDR3 sequences, around 25% occurring once; the ten biggest clones make up 20% to 25%. The sample holds many counts of this clonotype. As yet, its antigen is unknown. Findings and caveats of the study: Private repertoires in all groups were suggested by the absence of shared CDR3 amino acid sequences among expanded clones across subjects. TCR clonal expansion peaked in HTLV-1-associated myelopathy patients and was lowest in multiple sclerosis patients.

PBMCs stored at -80 C, numbering 2 million, were the origin of the unsorted libraries. Sequencing was carried out using PBMCs. This clonotype was sampled from a woman aged 70 to 79 in good health.

Here the CDR3 DNA reads TGTGCCAGTAGCCCACAGGGGAATGGGGTTGATACGCAGTATTTT. Translating it yields CASSPQGNGVDTQYF. The V gene is TRBV19, the J gene TRBJ2-3, with TRBD1 identical over 7 bases. V lost 6 bases to trimming and J lost 6 bases; unmatched junction nucleotides: 12. The germline V gene has CDR1 LNHDA and CDR2 SQIVND (reference sequence). The CDR3 totals 15 residues.